The 26 T cell receptor beta chains below come from one sample, sequenced in a study of T cells in Graves' hyperthyroidism and ophthalmopathy. Authors of the study amplified TCR beta CDR3 regions from RNA transcripts. Carried out on the TCR CDR3, a first-round RT-PCR used the HTBI primer set. TCRdb redid the calling of the multiplex PCR reads with MiXCR, one entry per CDR3 protein. The table includes roughly 700,000 distinct CDR3 sequences, less than 15% detected once. The sequenced sample consisted of blood. Every receptor here comes from a woman in her late teens or twenties with Graves' hyperthyroidism.

This clonotype showed up many times. The chain carries TRBV6-1 and TRBJ2-2; a possible D gene is TRBD1 (6 bases). CDR1 MNHNS and CDR2 SASEGT come from the germline V gene. This CDR3 has 17 residues. V gave up 7 bases and J gave up 5 bases, with 23 bases separating them. DNA for the CDR3: TGTGCCAGCACCTTGATAAAAACAGGGTATGGTACCGGGGAGCTGTTTTTT. It codes for CASTLIKTGYGTGELFF.

For this clonotype: Just one base apart from a much larger clone, this may be a read error. This CDR3 is missing its conserved last phenylalanine or tryptophan, likely due to a read error. The chain employs TRBV28 and TRBJ2-7, with 8 bases identical to TRBD2. Trimming cost V 4 bases and J 1 base; bases outside gene matches: 9. The CDR3 extends over 16 amino acids. CDR1 and CDR2 (germline): MDHEN, SYDVKM. CDR3 amino acids: CASSSHTSGRSYEQYS. DNA for the CDR3: TGTGCCAGCAGTTCACATACTAGCGGCCGGTCCTACGAGCAGTACTCC.

In the case of this clonotype: The junction departs from the called germline gene at one end, perhaps through a read error. This chain links TRBV6-2 or TRBV6-3 with TRBJ2-2; D may be TRBD2 (6 bases). The CDR3 is made up of 15 amino acids. The germline V gene has CDR1 MNHEY and CDR2 SVGEGT. The CDR3 here is CASSYRMLNTGGLFF. CDR3 DNA sequence: TGTGCCAGCAGTTACCGGATGTTGAACACCGGGGGGCTGTTTTTT.

This clonotype was recorded only once. The chain carries TRBV20-1 and TRBJ2-3, with 8 bases fitting TRBD2. The CDR3 runs 15 residues. Trimming at V came to 3 bases and at J to 2 bases, leaving 7 bases not matched to a gene. In germline, CDR1 is DFQATT, CDR2 SNEGSKA (reference sequence). The CDR3 sequence is CSASSRAGVTDTQYF. CDR3 sequence (DNA): TGCAGTGCTAGTTCTCGAGCGGGAGTCACAGATACGCAGTATTTT.

Only a few counts were recorded for this clonotype. The rearrangement links TRBV25-1 to TRBJ2-3; D is unresolved. The length of the CDR3 is 11 residues. V lost 7 bases and J lost 6, with 8 bases in between. Germline CDR1 reads MGHDK; CDR2 reads SYGVNS. The CDR3 region has the DNA TGTGCCAGCAAAGGCTGGGATACGCAGTATTTT. Its protein product is CASKGWDTQYF.

The rearrangement links TRBV2 to TRBJ2-7, with 10 bases fitting TRBD2. With 6 bases clipped from V and 0 bases from J, the junction kept 11 bases outside the gene matches. CDR1 and CDR2 (germline): SNHLY, FYNNEI. The CDR3 is made up of 17 amino acids. The CDR3 coding sequence is TGTGCCAGCAGGAGGGGCCTAGCGGGAGCCCGCTCCTACGAGCAGTACTTC. Its protein is CASRRGLAGARSYEQYF.

This clonotype has a count of ten or more. This chain uses TRBV13 with TRBJ1-1; D might be TRBD1 (6 bases). Germline assignment: CDR1 PRHDT and CDR2 FYEKMQ (reference sequence). Trimming cost V 5 bases and J 1 base, with 17 bases left between them. This CDR3 comprises 16 residues. CDR3 residues: CASSPSGGGPNTEAFF. The CDR3, as DNA: TGTGCCAGCAGCCCCTCCGGTGGGGGGCCGAACACTGAAGCTTTCTTT.

The J gene is TRBJ1-5, the V gene TRBV27; TRBD1 agrees at 10 bases. Losses at the gene ends were 4 bases for V and 7 bases for J; bases not matched to a gene: 4. The CDR3 is made up of 14 amino acids. Germline V CDR1 and CDR2: MNHEY, SMNVEV (reference sequence). As DNA, the CDR3 is TGTGCCAGCAGTTGGACAGGGGGTCTGCAGCCCCAGCATTTT. Translated, it gives CASSWTGGLQPQHF.

In this sample, this clonotype turned up a few times. This chain links TRBV12-3 or TRBV12-4 with TRBJ2-5; 11 bases agree with TRBD2. The CDR3 has 15 amino acids. V lost 6 bases to trimming and J lost 4 bases; unmatched junction nucleotides: 7. The CDR3 reads CASSSIAGGSETQYF. DNA of the CDR3: TGTGCCAGCAGCTCTATAGCGGGAGGGTCAGAGACCCAGTACTTC.

This clonotype was counted many times. The chain carries TRBV20-1 and TRBJ2-7; TRBD2 agrees at 9 bases. CDR1 is DFQATT and CDR2 is SNEGSKA in the germline V gene (reference sequence). V was pared by 0 bases and J by 3 bases, with 6 bases of the junction left unmatched. The CDR3 length is 15 residues. This chain's CDR3 is CSARDRTSEVYEQYF. The CDR3 coding sequence is TGCAGTGCTAGAGATAGGACTAGCGAGGTCTACGAGCAGTACTTC.

The chain links TRBV4-2 to TRBJ2-3; the match to TRBD2 covers 8 bases. This CDR3 has 15 residues. The germline V gene encodes CDR1 LGHNA and CDR2 YNFKEQ. V was pared by 5 bases and J by 2 bases, with 6 bases of the junction left unmatched. CDR3 sequence reads: CASSSREGSTDTQYF. The CDR3 DNA is TGTGCCAGCAGCTCTCGGGAGGGGTCCACAGATACGCAGTATTTT.

This clonotype was picked up many times. The chain is built from TRBV7-9 and TRBJ1-1; D might be TRBD1 (6 bases). V was trimmed by 2 bases and J by 1 base, leaving 11 bases between them. From germline, CDR1 is SEHNR and CDR2 FQNEAQ (reference sequence). CDR3 size: 15 residues. In DNA form, the CDR3 reads TGTGCCAGCAGCTTACTGGGGACACAGAACACTGAAGCTTTCTTT. It codes for CASSLLGTQNTEAFF.

In its sample, this clonotype was seen many times. The chain combines TRBV7-2 with TRBJ2-1; D perhaps matches TRBD2 (6 bases). Trimming took 2 bases from V and 0 from J, leaving 11 bases between them. This CDR3 is 16 amino acids long. Germline V gene lookup returns CDR1 SGHTA and CDR2 FQGNSA. Here the CDR3 DNA reads TGTGCCAGCAGCTTAACGGGGGACCGCTCCTACAATGAGCAGTTCTTC. This sequence encodes CASSLTGDRSYNEQFF.

This clonotype was detected many times. The CDR3 protein is CASSLAKRRYEQYF. The DNA for the CDR3 is TGTGCCAGCAGTTTGGCAAAAAGGAGGTACGAGCAGTACTTC. The chain employs TRBV12-3 or TRBV12-4 and TRBJ2-7; TRBD2 might be the D (5 bases). Trimming stripped 3 bases from V and 4 bases from J, with 13 bases between. The CDR3 has 14 residues.

This clonotype was seen at least ten times. The V call is TRBV28, the J call TRBJ1-2; no clear D. Germline V lookup: CDR1 MDHEN, CDR2 SYDVKM. The CDR3 loop spans 15 amino acids. V gave up 7 bases and J gave up 4 bases, with 19 bases separating them. This CDR3 reads CASKVRRKEGYGYTF. The CDR3 DNA sequence: TGTGCCAGCAAGGTACGAAGAAAGGAGGGCTATGGCTACACCTTC.

This clonotype was picked up many times. The chain couples TRBV20-1 to TRBJ1-5; weak D call: TRBD1 (6 bases). CDR1 and CDR2 (germline): DFQATT, SNEGSKA (reference sequence). The CDR3 totals 16 residues. V dropped 0 bases and J dropped 3 bases, with 15 bases sitting between them. The CDR3 spells CSARDPGAGDNQPQHF. The CDR3 coding sequence is TGCAGTGCTAGAGATCCGGGGGCTGGGGACAATCAGCCCCAGCATTTT.

The V call is TRBV7-3, the J call TRBJ2-3; 12 bases map to TRBD2. V dropped 5 bases and J dropped 6; count of bases not matched to a gene: 18. CDR1 and CDR2 from the germline V gene are SGHTA and FQGTGA. CDR3 length: 19 amino acids. The CDR3 DNA is TGTGCCAGCAGCCGAAGGGGGGGGGCTAGCGGGAGGGCCTCCGATACGCAGTATTTT. Translation: CASSRRGGASGRASDTQYF.

The J gene is TRBJ1-4, the V gene TRBV5-4; 10 nucleotides align to TRBD1. This CDR3 contains 16 residues. The trim removed 4 bases at V and 0 bases at J, leaving 3 bases unmatched. The germline V gene encodes CDR1 SGHNT and CDR2 YYREEE (reference sequence). CDR3 in DNA: TGTGCCAGCAGCGCGGGACAGGGGTCAACTAATGAAAAACTGTTTTTT. It codes for CASSAGQGSTNEKLFF. Full variable domain (outside the CDR3, taken from reference TRBV5-4 and TRBJ1-4): ETGVTQSPTHLIKTRGQQVTLRCSSQSGHNTVSWYQQALGQGPQFIFQYYREEENGRGNFPPRFSGLQFPNYSSELNVNALELDDSALYLCASSAGQGSTNEKLFFGSGTQLSVL.

This clonotype was counted between two and nine times. This chain links TRBV7-3 with TRBJ1-6; 9 nucleotides match TRBD1. V gave up 4 bases and J gave up 7 bases; unmatched junction bases: 11. This CDR3 is 17 amino acids long. CDR1 and CDR2 from the germline V gene are SGHTA and FQGTGA. CDR3 residues: CASSSNRDRVRNSPLHF. The CDR3 coding sequence is TGTGCCAGCAGCTCCAACCGGGACAGGGTTCGAAATTCACCCCTCCACTTT. Variable domain in full (rest from reference TRBV7-3 and TRBJ1-6): GAGVSQTPSNKVTEKGKYVELRCDPISGHTALYWYRQSLGQGPEFLIYFQGTGAADDSGLPNDRFFAVRPEGSVSTLKIQRTERGDSAVYLCASSSNRDRVRNSPLHFGNGTRLTVT.

This clonotype showed up many times. The rearrangement links TRBV5-1 to TRBJ2-7; 10 positions agree with TRBD2. With 2 bases clipped from V and 5 bases from J, the junction kept 7 bases outside the gene matches. This CDR3 is built from 15 residues. Germline V gene data show CDR1 as SGHRS and CDR2 as YFSETQ. The CDR3: CASSFLAGAGDEQYF. The CDR3 nucleotides read TGCGCCAGCAGCTTCCTAGCGGGAGCTGGCGACGAGCAGTACTTC.

Points on this clonotype: This could be a read error, since a much larger clone is one nucleotide away. The chain links TRBV11-3 to TRBJ2-6; D might be TRBD1 or TRBD2, each matching 5 bases. The CDR3 contains 16 residues. The germline V gene has CDR1 SGHNT and CDR2 YENEEA. As DNA, the CDR3 is TGTGCCAGCTCACCACGTGGGGGAACTGGGGCCGACGTCCTGACTTTC. Protein: CASSPRGGTGADVLTF.

This clonotype was picked up a small number of times. The V gene is TRBV6-1, the J gene TRBJ2-2, with D unresolved. The CDR3 has 11 amino acids. The germline V and J ends were trimmed by 8 bases and 4 bases, with 5 bases remaining between them. The V gene's germline CDR1 is MNHNS and CDR2 SASEGT. Here the CDR3 DNA reads TGTGCCAGCCTTACCACCGGGGAGCTGTTTTTT. This codes for CASLTTGELFF.

This clonotype appeared a few times. The chain carries TRBV4-1 and TRBJ1-1; possibly TRBD1 for D (5 bases). The V gene's germline CDR1 is MGHRA and CDR2 YSYEKL. Trimming removed 4 bases from V and 2 bases from J, with 17 bases in between. CDR3 length: 16 amino acids. The CDR3, as DNA: TGCGCCAGCAGCCTCGGGGCCCCTATGACCAACACTGAAGCTTTCTTT. Protein sequence: CASSLGAPMTNTEAFF.

The V call is TRBV7-9, the J call TRBJ2-1, with D maybe TRBD2 (6 bases). Trimming pared 5 bases from V and 0 bases from J, leaving 14 bases between. Germline V lookup: CDR1 SEHNR, CDR2 FQNEAQ (reference sequence). There are 16 residues in the CDR3. The CDR3 is CASSAPEGRSYNEQFF. DNA of the CDR3: TGTGCCAGCAGCGCACCGGAGGGCCGCTCCTACAATGAGCAGTTCTTC.

This clonotype appeared a few times. This sequence joins TRBV4-3 and TRBJ1-2; no definite D call. CDR3 length equals 14 residues. CDR1 is LGHNA, CDR2 YSLEER, per germline. V dropped 0 bases and J dropped 0 bases, with 5 bases sitting between them. The DNA of the CDR3 is TGCGCCAGCAGCCAAGATGGGGCTAACTATGGCTACACCTTC. It codes for CASSQDGANYGYTF.

This chain uses TRBV29-1 with TRBJ2-5, with D possibly matching TRBD2 (6 bases). Germline CDR1 is SQVTM and CDR2 is ANQGSEA. V lost 6 bases, J lost 5 bases, and 16 bases lay in between. This CDR3 spans 13 amino acids. CDR3 protein: CSVGSGLGETQYF. The CDR3 nucleotides read TGCAGCGTCGGTAGCGGACTGGGGGAGACCCAGTACTTC.